This T cell receptor beta chain comes out of a study of shared clonotypes between healthy human individuals. Germline V gives CDR1 LNHDA, CDR2 SQIVND (reference sequence). V shed 0 bases and J shed 0 bases, with 9 bases lying between them. This CDR3 spans 15 amino acids. Profiled with immunoSEQ multiplex PCR; TCRdb holds only in-frame clones, not every one. In the table there are about 490,000 clones, 78% of which are singletons. The V gene is TRBV19, the J gene TRBJ2-7; TRBD2 is a possible D gene (5 bases). The specimen sequenced was PBMCs. The origin of this receptor is a woman in her 40s in good health. Some clones in this sample may be carry-over from other donors' samples. CDR3 in amino acids: CASSIDGGFSYEQYF. The CDR3 DNA is TGTGCCAGTAGTATAGATGGCGGGTTCTCCTACGAGCAGTACTTC.